This T cell receptor (beta chain) was observed in a study of beta chain features in type 1 diabetes. Notes on the study in general: Naive, central memory and Treg TCRB repertoires appeared more alike in patients than in healthy donors.

Regarding this clone: Its antigen remains unknown.

cDNA synthesis used the whole RNA isolate, giving expressed TCRB sequences. TCRdb keeps only in-frame clones here, not all; method: immunoSEQ multiplex PCR. The profile shows 120,000 to 150,000 clones, about 51% of them singletons. Germline trimming cut 4 bases from V and 3 bases from J; bases unmatched to any gene: 2. The CDR3 contains 13 residues. Sequenced sample: Tregs from blood. The clonotype comes from a man between 18 and 35 years old in good health. The chain combines TRBV6-7 with TRBJ1-1; 7 nucleotides match TRBD1. TRBV6-7 is an open reading frame whose function is uncertain. This CDR3 reads CASSLTGDTEAFF. CDR3 DNA sequence: TGTGCCAGCAGTTTAACAGGGGACACTGAAGCTTTCTTT.